A selection of T cell receptor beta chains follows, all from one sample in a study of shared clonotypes between healthy human individuals. The assay was immunoSEQ multiplex PCR, and TCRdb's table has in-frame clones only and misses some. In the table there are under 1,100,000 clones, about three quarters of which are singletons. Sequenced input: memory CD4+ T cells sorted from blood. The origin of the receptors is a man aged 18 to 29 in good health. Each CDR3 is given with its conserved first and last residue. A D gene is named only where the DNA matches it firmly. Size tells how often a clone was seen (once, few, many) or the class of an expanded clone, and some rows leave it out.

abundance | j_gene | d_gene | v_gene | CDR3aa | CDR3nt
- | TRBJ2-4 | - | TRBV7-2 | CASTPVGGNIQYF | TGTGCCAGCACCCCGGTAGGGGGAAACATTCAGTACTTC
few | TRBJ1-4 | TRBD1 | TRBV7-9 | CASSFYRDRDEKLFF | TGTGCCAGCAGCTTCTACCGGGACAGGGATGAAAAACTGTTTTTT
- | TRBJ1-2 | - | TRBV28 | CASSGLGNYGYTF | TGTGCCAGCAGTGGGTTGGGGAACTATGGCTACACCTTC
few | TRBJ2-6 | - | TRBV5-1 | CASSPLPTGANVLTF | TGCGCCAGCAGCCCGCTCCCGACCGGGGCCAACGTCCTGACTTTC
- | TRBJ1-1 | TRBD1 | TRBV6-5 | CASSYSKQGRTEAFF | TGTGCCAGCAGTTACTCGAAACAGGGGAGGACTGAAGCTTTCTTT
- | TRBJ1-2 | TRBD1 | TRBV5-6 | CASSDSGQASFYGYTF | TGTGCCAGCAGCGACAGCGGACAGGCATCCTTCTATGGCTACACCTTC
- | TRBJ1-3 | TRBD1 | TRBV7-9 | CASSLRGDRSSGNTIYF | TGTGCCAGCAGCCTCCGAGGGGACAGGTCCTCTGGAAACACCATATATTTT
once | TRBJ2-3 | - | TRBV27 | CASSPGIFNTQYF | TGTGCCAGCAGTCCAGGGATCTTTAATACGCAGTATTTT
- | TRBJ1-3 | TRBD1 | TRBV4-1 | CASSHPGQSSGNTIYF | TGCGCCAGCAGCCATCCGGGACAGAGCTCTGGAAACACCATATATTTT
- | TRBJ2-2 | - | TRBV2 | CASSGTGSNTGELFF | TGTGCCAGCAGTGGTACAGGCTCGAACACCGGGGAGCTGTTTTTT
few | TRBJ1-2 | - | TRBV19 | CASSISTSVYYTF | TGTGCCAGTAGTATATCTACAAGTGTCTACTACACCTTC
- | TRBJ2-5 | - | TRBV30 | CAWFSVRTQYF | TGTGCCTGGTTCTCGGTCCGGACCCAGTACTTC
- | TRBJ2-3 | - | TRBV9 | CASSVLGWDTQYF | TGTGCCAGCAGCGTTCTAGGATGGGATACGCAGTATTTT
- | TRBJ2-1 | TRBD1 | TRBV11-2 | CASSSTRGLNEQFF | TGTGCCAGCAGCTCTACCAGGGGGCTCAATGAGCAGTTCTTC
- | TRBJ2-3 | TRBD2 | TRBV7-9 | CASSLNPGEGDTQYF | TGTGCCAGCAGCTTGAATCCCGGGGAGGGAGATACGCAGTATTTT
once | TRBJ2-3 | - | TRBV5-4 | CASSSEWGADTQYF | TGTGCCAGCAGCTCCGAATGGGGGGCAGATACGCAGTATTTT
many | TRBJ2-5 | TRBD2 | TRBV7-2 | CASSWVAGNQETQYF | TGTGCCAGCAGCTGGGTAGCGGGAAACCAAGAGACCCAGTACTTC
- | TRBJ2-1 | - | TRBV2 | CASSEERRGGQFF | TGTGCCAGCAGTGAAGAGCGAAGGGGGGGGCAGTTCTTC
- | TRBJ1-1 | - | TRBV11-2 | CASSLGGGYTEAFF | TGTGCCAGCAGCTTAGGGGGGGGTTACACTGAAGCTTTCTTT
- | TRBJ1-3 | - | TRBV28 | CASSFSPAHSGNTIYF | TGTGCCAGCAGTTTTTCACCGGCGCACTCTGGAAACACCATATATTTT
- | TRBJ1-6 | - | TRBV30 | CAWRGTGNSPLHF | TGTGCCTGGAGGGGCACTGGGAATTCACCCCTCCACTTT
- | TRBJ2-5 | TRBD1 | TRBV6-4 | CASSAPPGQGKTQYF | TGTGCCAGCAGTGCCCCTCCGGGACAGGGGAAGACCCAGTACTTC
- | TRBJ2-7 | TRBD1 | TRBV6-1 | CASIEGTGAYEQYF | TGTGCCAGCATTGAGGGGACAGGGGCCTACGAGCAGTACTTC
once | TRBJ1-1 | TRBD1 | TRBV7-2 | CASSPWTGGRGTEAFF | TGTGCCAGCAGCCCATGGACAGGGGGGAGAGGAACTGAAGCTTTCTTT
- | TRBJ1-2 | - | TRBV6-5 | CASSYSSGGSFGYTF | TGTGCCAGCAGTTACTCGAGCGGAGGGTCTTTTGGCTACACCTTC
once | TRBJ1-1 | - | TRBV11-3 | CASSTGGGSTEAFF | TGTGCCAGCAGCACCGGTGGGGGGTCAACTGAAGCTTTCTTT
- | TRBJ1-2 | - | TRBV30 | CAWSRIGRGGYTF | TGTGCCTGGAGTCGGATCGGCCGGGGTGGCTACACCTTC
few | TRBJ2-3 | - | TRBV7-9 | CASSLSAGTYTDTQYF | TGTGCCAGCAGCTTATCGGCAGGGACCTACACAGATACGCAGTATTTT
once | TRBJ1-5 | TRBD1 | TRBV5-4 | CASSDRDRDNQPQHF | TGTGCCAGCAGCGACCGGGACAGGGACAATCAGCCCCAGCATTTT
- | TRBJ2-7 | - | TRBV29-1 | CSVAKVFRSSYEQYF | TGCAGCGTGGCCAAGGTGTTCCGAAGCTCCTACGAGCAGTACTTC
- | TRBJ2-2 | TRBD2 | TRBV5-6 | CASSDTSGGITGELFF | TGTGCCAGCAGTGATACTAGCGGAGGGATCACCGGGGAGCTGTTTTTT
many | TRBJ2-7 | - | TRBV6-1 | CASSRTHVSSYEQYF | TGTGCCAGCAGCCGGACGCATGTGAGCTCCTACGAGCAGTACTTC
- | TRBJ1-1 | - | TRBV5-8 | CASSFDLNTEAFF | TGTGCCAGCAGCTTTGATCTGAACACTGAAGCTTTCTTT
- | TRBJ2-5 | - | TRBV5-6 | CASSSSWGQETQYF | TGTGCCAGCAGCTCCTCTTGGGGGCAAGAGACCCAGTACTTC
- | TRBJ2-1 | TRBD2 | TRBV2 | CASRLGTTSYNEQFF | TGTGCCAGCAGACTGGGGACTACCTCCTACAATGAGCAGTTCTTC
- | TRBJ2-2 | - | TRBV6-5 | CASSYSIGVTGELFF | TGTGCCAGCAGTTACTCGATCGGGGTCACCGGGGAGCTGTTTTTT
- | TRBJ1-2 | - | TRBV30 | CAGRKADKAGYTF | TGTGCCGGTCGGAAGGCAGATAAAGCAGGCTACACCTTC
- | TRBJ2-1 | TRBD2 | TRBV7-9 | CASSLAERESANEQFF | TGTGCCAGCAGCTTGGCAGAGCGGGAGAGTGCCAATGAGCAGTTCTTC
- | TRBJ2-7 | TRBD2 | TRBV5-1 | CASSHPGLAGNEQYF | TGCGCCAGCAGCCATCCGGGACTAGCGGGGAACGAGCAGTACTTC
- | TRBJ1-1 | - | TRBV18 | CASSPSGNTEAFF | TGTGCCAGCTCCCCGTCGGGGAACACTGAAGCTTTCTTT
- | TRBJ1-4 | - | TRBV18 | CASSLGGDNEKLFF | TGTGCCAGCTCACTCGGGGGAGATAATGAAAAACTGTTTTTT